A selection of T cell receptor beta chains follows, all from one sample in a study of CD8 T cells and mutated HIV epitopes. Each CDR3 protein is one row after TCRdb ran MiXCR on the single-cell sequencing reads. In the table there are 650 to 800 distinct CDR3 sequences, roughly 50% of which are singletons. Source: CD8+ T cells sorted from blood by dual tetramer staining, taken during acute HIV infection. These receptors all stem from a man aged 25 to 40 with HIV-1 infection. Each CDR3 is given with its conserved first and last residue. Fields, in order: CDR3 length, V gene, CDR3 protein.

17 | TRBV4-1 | CASSQSPGQRLTYEQYF
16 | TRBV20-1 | CSARVPSGALSYEQYF
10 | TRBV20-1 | CRSSSYEQYF
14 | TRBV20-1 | CSATTSGVTYEQYF
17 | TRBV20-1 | CSATPTGQAVSSYEQYF
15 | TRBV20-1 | CSASPKGQATYEQYF
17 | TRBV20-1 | CSARAPPPGQGFYEQYF
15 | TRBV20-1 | CSAPGQGAHTYEQYF
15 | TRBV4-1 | CASSQSPGGIYEQYF
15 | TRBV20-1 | CSFPQVAGVTYEQYF
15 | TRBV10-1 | CASSPGTSREETQYF
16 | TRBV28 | CASSAPGQGHSYEQYF
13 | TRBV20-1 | CSFPTSGVYEQYF
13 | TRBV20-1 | CSAPGAHTYEQYF
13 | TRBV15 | CATSEDSYTEAFF
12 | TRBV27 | CASGAPTYEQYF
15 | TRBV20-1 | CSAGTSGAPTYEQYF
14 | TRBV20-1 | CSAAPKGGTYEQYF
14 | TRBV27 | CASARGTGIGEQYF
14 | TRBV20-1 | CSAMAGAGIPEQYF
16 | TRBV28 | CASSLSPGQATYEQYF
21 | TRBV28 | CASSFYICSAPGSGVSYEQYF
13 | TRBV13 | CASAPQLTYEQYF
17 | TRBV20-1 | CSASNLPSAGGFYEQYF
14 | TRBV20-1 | CSAATGALSYEQYF
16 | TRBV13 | CASSLVRSGGAYEQYF
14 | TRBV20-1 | CSAPGSGHTYEQYF
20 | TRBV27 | CASSSNREAFFGQGTRELFF
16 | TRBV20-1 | CSAPGQGQGGFYEQYF
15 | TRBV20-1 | CSATPGSGHTYEQYF
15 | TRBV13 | CASSQVAGGFYEQYF